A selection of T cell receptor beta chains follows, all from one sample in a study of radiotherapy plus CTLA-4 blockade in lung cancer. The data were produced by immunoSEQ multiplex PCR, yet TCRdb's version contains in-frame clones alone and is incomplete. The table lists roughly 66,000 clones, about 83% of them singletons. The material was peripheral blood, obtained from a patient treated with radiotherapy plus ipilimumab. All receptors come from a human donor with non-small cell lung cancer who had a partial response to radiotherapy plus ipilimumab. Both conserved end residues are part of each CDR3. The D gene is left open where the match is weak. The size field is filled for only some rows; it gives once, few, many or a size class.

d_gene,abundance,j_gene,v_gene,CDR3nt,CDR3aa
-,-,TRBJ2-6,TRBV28,TGTGCCAGCAGTCCGGACTACCTCTCTGGGGCCAACGTCCTGACTTTC,CASSPDYLSGANVLTF
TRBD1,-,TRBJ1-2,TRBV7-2,TGTGCCAGCAGCTTAATGGGCCAGGGGGCCTATGGCTACACCTTC,CASSLMGQGAYGYTF
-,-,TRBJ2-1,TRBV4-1,TGCGCCAGCAGCACCCGACCACCGGGGTTGGAGCAGTTCTTC,CASSTRPPGLEQFF
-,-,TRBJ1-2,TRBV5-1,TGCGCCAGCAGCCCGAACACCGGAGCTAACTATGGCTACACCTTC,CASSPNTGANYGYTF
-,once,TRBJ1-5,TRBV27,TGTGCCAGCGCCTTGGGGGGTAGCAATCAGCCCCAGCATTTT,CASALGGSNQPQHF
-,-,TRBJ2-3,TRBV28,TGTGCCAGCAGTTTACCAGGGGTTACAGATACGCAGTATTTT,CASSLPGVTDTQYF
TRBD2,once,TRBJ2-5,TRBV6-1,TGTGCCAGCAGCGAAGACGGCGGGAGGGCCGGAGAGACCCAGTACTTC,CASSEDGGRAGETQYF
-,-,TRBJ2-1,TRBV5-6,TGTGCCAGCAGCTGGTGGGACTCAACCACGGAGCAGTTCTTC,CASSWWDSTTEQFF
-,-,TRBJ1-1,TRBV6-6,TGTGCCAGCGAGAGGGACACTGAAGCTTTCTTT,CASERDTEAFF
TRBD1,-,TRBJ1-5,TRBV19,TGTGCCAGTAGTATAGTACAGGGGTCCAATCAGCCCCAGCATTTT,CASSIVQGSNQPQHF
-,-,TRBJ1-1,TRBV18,TGTGCCAGCTCTCAGGGGCCCTTCATGAACACTGAAGCTTTCTTT,CASSQGPFMNTEAFF
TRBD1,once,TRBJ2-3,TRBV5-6,TGTGCCAGCAGCTTTACCGGGACAGGGTTTGCAGATACGCAGTATTTT,CASSFTGTGFADTQYF
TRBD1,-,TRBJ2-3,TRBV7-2,TGTGCCAGCAGCATGCAATACAGGGGCTTCCGCACAGATACGCAGTATTTT,CASSMQYRGFRTDTQYF
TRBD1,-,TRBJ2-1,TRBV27,TGTGCCAGCAGTCGGACAGGGGCTTATGAGCAGTTCTTC,CASSRTGAYEQFF
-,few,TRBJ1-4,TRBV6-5,TGTGCCAGCACCACAAGACGAGGTGGAGGCGAAAAACTGTTTTTT,CASTTRRGGGEKLFF
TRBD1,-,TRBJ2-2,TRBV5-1,TGCGCCAGCAGCTTGGCGGGACAGTTTTACGGGGAGCTGTTTTTT,CASSLAGQFYGELFF
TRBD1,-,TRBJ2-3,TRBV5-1,TGCGCCAGCAGCCAGGGGGACAGGTCCACAGATACGCAGTATTTT,CASSQGDRSTDTQYF
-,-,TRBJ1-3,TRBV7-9,TGTGCCAGCAGCGCGGGACGGAAGGTCCCTGGAAACACCATATATTTT,CASSAGRKVPGNTIYF
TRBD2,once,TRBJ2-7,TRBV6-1,TGTGCCAGCAGTTCGACTAGCGGAGGGTCTAACGAGCAGTACTTC,CASSSTSGGSNEQYF
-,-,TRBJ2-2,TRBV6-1,TGTGCCAGCAGTAAAACTAGTCCCGGTACCGGGGAGCTGTTTTTT,CASSKTSPGTGELFF
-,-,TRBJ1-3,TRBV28,TGTGCCAGCAGTTTGGCAGGGTCCCTCCTTGGAAACACCATATATTTT,CASSLAGSLLGNTIYF
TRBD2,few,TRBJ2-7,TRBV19,TGTGCCAGTAGTATTTTTTCGGCGGGAGGCCCACCCTCCTACGAGCAGTACTTC,CASSIFSAGGPPSYEQYF
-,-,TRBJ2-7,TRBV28,TGTGCCAGCAGATCGACCATGGGCTTCTCCTACGAGCAGTACTTC,CASRSTMGFSYEQYF
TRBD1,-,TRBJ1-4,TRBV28,TGTGCCAGCAGTTTCGTGTCGTCCAGGGGGCATGAAAAACTGTTTTTT,CASSFVSSRGHEKLFF
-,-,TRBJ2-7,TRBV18,TGTGCCAGCTCACCTCCCTCAAGGGCGGGCTACGAGCAGTACTTC,CASSPPSRAGYEQYF
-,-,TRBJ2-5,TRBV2,TGTGCCAGCAGTGAGTACGGGGTGGAGACCCAGTACTTC,CASSEYGVETQYF
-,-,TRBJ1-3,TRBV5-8,TGTGCCAGCAGCGCAGGATTTACCTCTGGAAACACCATATATTTT,CASSAGFTSGNTIYF
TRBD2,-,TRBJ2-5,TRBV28,TGTGCCAGCAGTTTCGGGACTAGCGTCGGGGAGACCCAGTACTTC,CASSFGTSVGETQYF
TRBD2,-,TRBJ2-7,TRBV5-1,TGCGCCAGCAGCTTGGTGGCGCCCACAGCGGGAGGGCTTCTGAACGAGCAGTACTTC,CASSLVAPTAGGLLNEQYF
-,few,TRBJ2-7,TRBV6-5,TGTGCCAGCAGTTACTCTCCCAGGACAACCTACGAGCAGTACTTC,CASSYSPRTTYEQYF
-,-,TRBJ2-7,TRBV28,TGTGCCAGCAGTCCTAGGACAGGAGGGGCCTACGAGCAGTACTTC,CASSPRTGGAYEQYF
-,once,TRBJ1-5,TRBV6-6,TGTGCCAGCAGTTACGGACAAAATCAGCCCCAGCATTTT,CASSYGQNQPQHF
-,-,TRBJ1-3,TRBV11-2,TGTGCCAGTTCAGGCAGCTCTGGAAACACCATATATTTT,CASSGSSGNTIYF
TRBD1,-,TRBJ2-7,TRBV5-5,TGTGCCAGCAGCTTGTTCCCAGGGGGCGCCTACGAGCAGTACTTC,CASSLFPGGAYEQYF
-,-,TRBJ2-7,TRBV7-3,TGTGCCAGCAGCCCCCGGAGAACAGGAGGGCCCTACGAGCAGTACTTC,CASSPRRTGGPYEQYF
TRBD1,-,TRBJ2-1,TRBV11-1,TGTGCCAGCAGCTTCGGACAGGGGGGCTCCAATGAGCAGTTCTTC,CASSFGQGGSNEQFF
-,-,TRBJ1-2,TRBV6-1,TGTGCCAGCATCTTCCCAGGGGTGGATGGCTACACCTTC,CASIFPGVDGYTF
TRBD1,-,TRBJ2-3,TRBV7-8,TGTGCCAGCAGCTCCGACAGGGCCGCTAGCACAGATACGCAGTATTTT,CASSSDRAASTDTQYF
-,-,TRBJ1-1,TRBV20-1,TGCAGTGCTCCAAGGACAGACGAAGCTTTCTTT,CSAPRTDEAFF
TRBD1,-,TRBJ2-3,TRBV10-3,TGTGCCATCAGCCGACAGGGTGGAACAGATACGCAGTATTTT,CAISRQGGTDTQYF
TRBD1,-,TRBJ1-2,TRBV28,TGTGCCAGCAGACACGACAGGGGGCTGTATGGCTACACCTTC,CASRHDRGLYGYTF
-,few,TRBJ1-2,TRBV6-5,TGTGCCAGCAGTCCCAGACAGAACTATGGCTACACCTTC,CASSPRQNYGYTF
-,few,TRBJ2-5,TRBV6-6,TGTGCCAGCAGTTCCACCAGGGTGCCCCAAGAGACCCAGTACTTC,CASSSTRVPQETQYF
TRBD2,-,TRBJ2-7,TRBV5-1,TGCGCCAGCAGCTTGGGCGGGGGGAATGAGCAGTACTTC,CASSLGGGNEQYF
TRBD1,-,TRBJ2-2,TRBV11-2,TGTGCCAGCAGCCCCCAGGGGGCGGACACCGGGGAGCTGTTTTTT,CASSPQGADTGELFF
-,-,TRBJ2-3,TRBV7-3,TGTGCCAGCAGCCCAGGTGGGACAGATACGCAGTATTTT,CASSPGGTDTQYF
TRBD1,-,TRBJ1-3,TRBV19,TGTGCCAGTGGGGACAGGATTGGAAACACCATATATTTT,CASGDRIGNTIYF
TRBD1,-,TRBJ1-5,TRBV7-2,TGTGCCAGCAGCTTATCGGGGACAGGGGATCAGCCCCAGCATTTT,CASSLSGTGDQPQHF
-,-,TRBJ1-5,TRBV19,TGTGCCAGTAGTACCCGCCCAGGGCCTACCCATAGCAATCAGCCCCAGCATTTT,CASSTRPGPTHSNQPQHF
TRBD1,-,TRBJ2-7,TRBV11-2,TGTGCCAGCAGCCCAGTGGGACAGGGGTACTACGAGCAGTACTTC,CASSPVGQGYYEQYF
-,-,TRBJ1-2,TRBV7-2,TGTGCCAGCAGCTTGACCAGGGCGACCTATGGCTACACCTTC,CASSLTRATYGYTF
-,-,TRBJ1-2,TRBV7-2,TGTGCCAGCTCCCGCGAGGTGGGCTATGGCTACACCTTC,CASSREVGYGYTF